This T cell receptor beta chain was captured in a study of blood T cell repertoires in COVID-19. Original handling: Amplification from reference gene primers served as the basis for estimated nucleated cell counts. The assay was immunoSEQ multiplex PCR, and TCRdb's table has in-frame clones only and misses some. That table furnishes V, J and clone size, whereas the DNA furnished D and trimming. The table records about 270,000 clones, 80% to 90% of them present only once. The clonotype comes from a woman under 30 who had recovered from COVID-19. The specimen was PBMCs or T cells enriched from blood (not recorded which).

In nucleotides, the CDR3 is TGTGCCAGCAGCTTAGTTGGACTCTCCTACGAGCAGTACTTC. This sequence encodes CASSLVGLSYEQYF. The rearrangement uses TRBV11-1 and TRBJ2-7; weak D call: TRBD2 (5 bases). The CDR3 contains 14 residues. The germline gives CDR1 SGHAT, CDR2 FQDESV (reference sequence). Trimming took 1 base from V and 0 from J, leaving 7 bases between them.